This TCR beta chain emerged from a study of post-analysis software for immune sequencing data. Broader study findings: The five TRBV segments detected at higher frequency in patients than in controls included TRBV5-6, TRBV5-1 and TRBV20-1.

The CDR3 has 14 amino acids. V gave up 1 base and J gave up 0 bases; unmatched junction bases: 2. The germline V gene has CDR1 DFQATT and CDR2 SNEGSKA (reference sequence). Note on this clonotype: The antigen is unknown.

TCR beta libraries were prepared from cDNA with unique molecular identifiers. TCRdb analysed the PCR reads with MiXCR anew, one entry per CDR3 protein. The sample includes about 210,000 distinct CDR3 sequences, over 25% seen only once; the top ten take 3% to 4%. The receptor comes from a girl aged 2 to 17 with multiple sclerosis. Specimen: blood. V usage is TRBV20-1 and J usage is TRBJ2-5; 7 nucleotides agree with TRBD1. The CDR3 nucleotides are TGCAGTGCTAGAGGGGACAGCTACCAAGAGACCCAGTACTTC. It codes for CSARGDSYQETQYF.